Presented here are 32 T cell receptor beta chains from one specimen sequenced in a study of shared clonotypes between healthy human individuals. Naivety among CD8 cells was defined by CD45RO negativity and positive CCR7 selection, thereby excluding terminally differentiated effector memory CD45RA+ cells. The repertoire was sequenced with immunoSEQ multiplex PCR; TCRdb's copy has only in-frame clones and lacks some. The sample yields hundreds of thousands of clones, 95% to 97% seen once. Sequenced sample: naive CD8+ T cells sorted from blood. The receptors derive from a woman aged 25 to 45 in good health.

This sequence joins TRBV2 and TRBJ2-3; D not resolved. The CDR3 spans 15 residues. CDR1 and CDR2 from the germline V gene are SNHLY and FYNNEI. The germline V and J ends were trimmed by 1 base and 3 bases, with 11 bases remaining between them. CDR3 amino acids: CASSEGQRMTDTQYF. The CDR3 DNA reads as TGTGCCAGCAGTGAAGGGCAGAGGATGACAGATACGCAGTATTTT.

The chain is built from TRBV5-4 and TRBJ2-3; D perhaps matches TRBD2 (5 bases). This CDR3 spans 15 amino acids. Germline V gene lookup returns CDR1 SGHNT and CDR2 YYREEE (reference sequence). Trimming removed 8 bases at V and 2 bases at J, with 18 bases between. The CDR3 bases are TGTGCCAGTACGCATGGTTGGGGAGACACAGATACGCAGTATTTT. It translates to CASTHGWGDTDTQYF.

The genes are TRBV27 and TRBJ2-1; D may be TRBD1 or TRBD2 (5 bases each). This CDR3 contains 20 residues. The germline gives CDR1 MNHEY, CDR2 SMNVEV (reference sequence). V lost 7 bases to trimming and J lost 0 bases, with 28 bases between them. The DNA for the CDR3 is TGTGCCAGCACCGGGGCGTATGGGACCAAATCAAATGGCTCCTACAATGAGCAGTTCTTC. Encoded protein: CASTGAYGTKSNGSYNEQFF.

The rearrangement links TRBV5-1 to TRBJ2-3; D tentatively reads TRBD1 or TRBD2 (5 bases each). The ends were cut back, 0 bases at V and 0 bases at J, with 17 bases in the middle. Germline CDR1 is SGHRS and CDR2 is YFSETQ. This CDR3 has 18 amino acids. This CDR3 reads CASSLVGEGEHSTDTQYF. The CDR3 nucleotides are TGCGCCAGCAGCTTGGTCGGGGAAGGGGAGCATAGCACAGATACGCAGTATTTT.

V is TRBV5-6 and J is TRBJ2-3; 12 positions match TRBD1. V shed 3 bases and J 2 bases; nucleotides not matched to a gene: 4. Germline values: CDR1 SGHDT, CDR2 YYEEEE. The CDR3 has 16 amino acids. In nucleotides, the CDR3 is TGTGCCAGCAGCTGGGGGACAGGGGGCTTCACAGATACGCAGTATTTT. Residues: CASSWGTGGFTDTQYF.

This chain uses TRBV5-1 with TRBJ2-3; D call uncertain. CDR3 size: 15 residues. Germline CDR1 SGHRS, CDR2 YFSETQ. V was clipped by 8 bases and J by 0 bases, with 16 bases between them. The CDR3 DNA sequence: TGCGCCAGTAACAGCTTTCAGACTAGCACAGATACGCAGTATTTT. As protein: CASNSFQTSTDTQYF.

The chain links TRBV6-1 to TRBJ1-6; D ambiguous. There are 17 residues in the CDR3. Germline V gene sequence: CDR1 MNHNS, CDR2 SASEGT. The V and J ends lost 3 bases and 5 bases respectively, with 17 bases between them. CDR3 nucleotide sequence: TGTGCCAGCAGTGAGGCAACAAGGAGTCTAAATAATTCACCCCTCCACTTT. Protein: CASSEATRSLNNSPLHF.

The chain recombines TRBV7-8 with TRBJ1-5, with D unresolved. Trimming shortened V by 5 bases and J by 0 bases, and 8 bases separated the two germline ends. The germline V gene has CDR1 SGHVS and CDR2 FQNEAQ. The CDR3 is made up of 14 amino acids. The CDR3 region is CASSPDISNQPQHF. The CDR3 coding sequence is TGTGCCAGCAGCCCTGATATTAGCAATCAGCCCCAGCATTTT. Supplemented by reference TRBV7-8 and TRBJ1-5, the full variable domain reads GAGVSQSPRYKVAKRGQDVALRCDPISGHVSLFWYQQALGQGPEFLTYFQNEAQLDKSGLPSDRFFAERPEGSVSTLKIQRTQQEDSAVYLCASSPDISNQPQHFGDGTRLSIL.

This rearrangement joins TRBV19 to TRBJ1-3; no clear D gene. CDR3 length: 13 residues. V shed 5 bases and J shed 0 bases, with 5 bases lying between them. CDR1 LNHDA and CDR2 SQIVND come from the germline V gene (reference sequence). The CDR3 DNA is TGTGCCAGTAGTGCTAACTCTGGAAACACCATATATTTT. It codes for CASSANSGNTIYF.

This chain links TRBV19 with TRBJ2-5; D is ambiguous. The CDR3 extends over 17 amino acids. Looked up from germline, CDR1 is LNHDA and CDR2 is SQIVND (reference sequence). The V end was cut by 5 bases, the J end by 2 bases, with 21 bases between. CDR3 amino acids: CASSPFQLGRQQETQYF. The DNA for the CDR3 is TGTGCCAGTAGTCCCTTCCAACTCGGACGGCAACAAGAGACCCAGTACTTC.

V is TRBV28 and J is TRBJ1-3; D not certain. There are 12 residues in the CDR3. V was clipped by 3 bases and J by 3 bases, with 3 bases between them. In germline, CDR1 is MDHEN, CDR2 SYDVKM. Written as DNA, the CDR3 is TGTGCCAGCAGTTTTTTTGGAAACACCATATATTTT. Translated, it gives CASSFFGNTIYF.

The chain combines TRBV28 with TRBJ2-1; 12 nucleotides agree with TRBD2. The V segment lost 6 bases and the J segment 13 bases; nucleotides outside the gene matches: 7. Per germline, CDR1 MDHEN and CDR2 SYDVKM. The CDR3 sequence is 13 residues long. The CDR3 nucleotides read TGTGCCAGCAGATCTAGCGGGAGGGCGGAACAGTTCTTC. Residues: CASRSSGRAEQFF.

The chain combines TRBV5-1 with TRBJ1-2, with D uncertain. The V end was cut by 1 base, the J end by 5 bases, with 21 bases between. Germline V gene sequence: CDR1 SGHRS, CDR2 YFSETQ. The CDR3 has 17 residues. In nucleotides, the CDR3 is TGCGCCAGCAGCTTGACGACGGGGAATAGGAATCCATATGGCTACACCTTC. It translates to CASSLTTGNRNPYGYTF.

With regard to this clone: The same CDR3 can be traced to other DNA sequences in this sample. V usage is TRBV2 and J usage is TRBJ2-7, with D unresolved. The length of the CDR3 is 11 residues. Germline-derived CDR1 and CDR2 are SNHLY and FYNNEI. Trimming removed 7 bases at V and 4 bases at J, with 8 bases between. This CDR3 reads CASKGSYEQYF. DNA for the CDR3: TGTGCCAGCAAAGGTTCTTACGAGCAGTACTTC.

In DNA, the CDR3 is TGTGCCAGCAGCTCCCGACTAGCGGGAGTTGAGGATGAGCAGTTCTTC. This sequence encodes CASSSRLAGVEDEQFF. The chain recombines TRBV11-2 with TRBJ2-1, with 12 bases matching TRBD2. The CDR3 has 16 residues. Trimming at V came to 4 bases and at J to 8 bases, leaving 9 bases not matched to a gene. CDR1 SGHAT and CDR2 FQNNGV come from the germline V gene.

The CDR3 DNA is TGTGCCAGCAGCCAAGATCCGCGGGAGGCCTACAATGAGCAGTTCTTC. It translates to CASSQDPREAYNEQFF. The chain joins TRBV4-2 to TRBJ2-1; TRBD2 agrees at 8 bases. This CDR3 has 16 residues. CDR1 LGHNA and CDR2 YNFKEQ come from the germline V gene. The trim removed 0 bases at V and 2 bases at J, leaving 3 bases unmatched.

Here the CDR3 DNA reads TGCAGCGTTGCGGTTCCCGGGACTCACGGATATCCGGCTGGCTACACCTTC. This translates into CSVAVPGTHGYPAGYTF. The V gene is TRBV29-1, the J gene TRBJ1-2; a weak D match, TRBD1 (5 bases). Trimming removed 4 bases from V and 7 bases from J, with 28 bases in between. CDR1 SQVTM and CDR2 ANQGSEA come from the germline V gene. The CDR3 extends over 17 amino acids.

The genes are TRBV28 and TRBJ2-7; tentatively, D is TRBD1 (5 bases). Germline CDR1 reads MDHEN; CDR2 reads SYDVKM. V lost 6 bases, J lost 6 bases, and 18 bases lay in between. The CDR3 is 14 residues long. This chain's CDR3 is CASRSPVGQGEQYF. CDR3 sequence (DNA): TGTGCCAGCAGGTCCCCAGTAGGGCAGGGCGAGCAGTACTTC.

This chain links TRBV5-6 with TRBJ2-7; D perhaps matches TRBD2 (6 bases). Trimming shortened V by 5 bases and J by 2 bases, and 14 bases separated the two germline ends. Germline V gene lookup returns CDR1 SGHDT and CDR2 YYEEEE. This CDR3 region has 14 residues. CDR3 sequence: CASRLREVTYEQYF. The CDR3 DNA follows: TGTGCCAGCAGGCTAAGGGAGGTAACCTACGAGCAGTACTTC.

The gene calls are TRBV5-1 and TRBJ1-2; tentatively, D is TRBD1 (6 bases). The length of the CDR3 is 13 residues. CDR1 is SGHRS, CDR2 YFSETQ, per germline. With 9 bases removed from V and 4 bases from J, the gap between germline ends came to 16 bases. This CDR3 is CATPRGAAYGYTF. CDR3 DNA sequence: TGCGCCACCCCGAGGGGGGCTGCCTATGGCTACACCTTC.

The CDR3 here is CASSDRPSGPRDTQYF. CDR3 nucleotides: TGTGCCAGCAGTGACCGCCCTAGCGGCCCGCGGGATACGCAGTATTTT. The chain employs TRBV6-4 and TRBJ2-3; 7 nucleotides align to TRBD2. V gave up 2 bases and J gave up 6 bases; unmatched junction bases: 11. CDR3 length equals 16 residues. From germline, CDR1 is MRHNA and CDR2 SNTAGT.

The rearrangement uses TRBV27 and TRBJ2-2; D might be TRBD1 (6 bases). Trimming took off 5 bases at V and 6 bases at J, with 19 bases between the two ends. This CDR3 has 16 residues. Germline V gene lookup returns CDR1 MNHEY and CDR2 SMNVEV (reference sequence). In DNA form, the CDR3 reads TGTGCCAGCAGTCCGGTGGGGGCCTCGGGCCCCGGGGAGCTGTTTTTT. Translating gives CASSPVGASGPGELFF.

The V and J genes are TRBV4-1 and TRBJ2-5, with TRBD2 matching over 9 bases. The J call is doubtful: the DNA matches TRBJ2-7 better. The CDR3 runs to 15 residues. Germline V gives CDR1 MGHRA, CDR2 YSYEKL. The CDR3 nucleotides read TGCGCCAGCAGCCAAGCGCTAGCGGGAACCTACGAGCAGTACTTC. Translation gives CASSQALAGTYEQYF.

Written as DNA, the CDR3 is TGTGCCAGTAGTATCCTAGCGGGGGAGACCTACGAGCAGTACTTC. Its protein is CASSILAGETYEQYF. The chain uses TRBV19 and TRBJ2-7; 10 bases align to TRBD2. V shed 3 bases and J 2 bases; nucleotides not matched to a gene: 4. The germline V gene encodes CDR1 LNHDA and CDR2 SQIVND (reference sequence). The CDR3 is made up of 15 amino acids.

The rearrangement uses TRBV7-9 and TRBJ1-1, with 8 bases identical to TRBD1. The CDR3 is made up of 14 amino acids. CDR1 and CDR2 (germline): SEHNR, FQNEAQ (reference sequence). After removal of 7 bases from V and 4 bases from J, the junction contained 8 bases not matched to a gene. The CDR3 bases are TGTGCCAGCACCCAGACAGGGGAGATCACTGAAGCTTTCTTT. Its protein product is CASTQTGEITEAFF.

V and J are TRBV19 and TRBJ1-1, with 7 bases matching TRBD1. Germline CDR1 is LNHDA and CDR2 is SQIVND (reference sequence). The CDR3 is 14 residues long. J gave up 3 bases and V 10 bases, and 11 bases lay outside the gene matches. The CDR3 DNA sequence: TGTGCCACCAGCTACAGGGGAGGGTACACTGAAGCTTTCTTT. Residues: CATSYRGGYTEAFF.

This rearrangement joins TRBV27 to TRBJ2-1; D remains unclear. Germline V lookup: CDR1 MNHEY, CDR2 SMNVEV (reference sequence). Trimming removed 4 bases from V and 3 bases from J, with 4 bases in between. This CDR3 contains 12 residues. In DNA, the CDR3 is TGTGCCAGCAGTTCCCGCTACAATGAGCAGTTCTTC. Its protein product is CASSSRYNEQFF.

This chain connects TRBV21-1 to TRBJ2-1; TRBD2 was called by the table and not checked on the DNA. TRBV21-1 is a recognized pseudogene. The CDR3 length is 11 residues. The CDR3 loop reads CASSKSRPQFF. CDR3 bases: TGTGCCAGCAGCAAAAGCCGCCCGCAGTTCTTC.

The CDR3 region is CASSKGPAGLYEQYF. As DNA, the CDR3 is TGTGCCAGCAGCAAAGGTCCGGCAGGGCTTTACGAGCAGTACTTC. The rearrangement links TRBV21-1 to TRBJ2-7; TRBD1, the table's D call, lacks a check against the DNA. TRBV21-1 is a pseudogene locus. The CDR3 length is 15 residues.

The chain couples TRBV13 to TRBJ2-1; 9 bases are a match to TRBD1. The CDR3 has 13 amino acids. Losses at the gene ends were 6 bases for V and 7 bases for J; bases not matched to a gene: 4. Germline V CDR1 and CDR2: PRHDT, FYEKMQ (reference sequence). The CDR3 DNA reads as TGTGCCAGCAGTTACGACAGGGGGAATGAGCAGTTCTTC. Protein: CASSYDRGNEQFF. The variable domain in full, completed from reference TRBV13 and TRBJ2-1, reads AAGVIQSPRHLIKEKRETATLKCYPIPRHDTVYWYQQGPGQDPQFLISFYEKMQSDKGSIPDRFSAQQFSDYHSELNMSSLELGDSALYFCASSYDRGNEQFFGPGTRLTVL.

This chain joins TRBV11-3 and TRBJ2-7, with D possibly TRBD1 on 5 matching bases. Per the germline V gene, CDR1 is SGHNT and CDR2 is YENEEA. V lost 5 bases and J lost 3, with 14 bases in between. The CDR3 is 14 residues long. The DNA for the CDR3 is TGTGCCAGCAGCGTGGGGCAGGGTGACTACGAGCAGTACTTC. Encoded protein: CASSVGQGDYEQYF. Together with reference TRBV11-3 and TRBJ2-7, the CDR3 gives the full variable domain: EAGVVQSPRYKIIEKKQPVAFWCNPISGHNTLYWYLQNLGQGPELLIRYENEEAVDDSQLPKDRFSAERLKGVDSTLKIQPAELGDSAVYLCASSVGQGDYEQYFGPGTRLTVT.

This sequence joins TRBV4-1 and TRBJ1-5; possibly TRBD1 for D (6 bases). This CDR3 contains 13 residues. Trimming cost V 3 bases and J 7 bases, with 10 bases left between them. CDR1 is MGHRA, CDR2 YSYEKL, per germline. CDR3: CASSQDSEQPQHF. In DNA, the CDR3 is TGCGCCAGCAGCCAGGACAGTGAGCAGCCCCAGCATTTT.